These 31 T cell receptor beta chains were all obtained from the same sample, sequenced in a study of blood T cells in healthy people across ages. A sample-barcoded 5' primer and a J-beta primer mix were used in a second PCR of about 7 to 12 cycles. TCRdb independently ran MiXCR on the 5' RACE reads; one entry per CDR3 protein. This table has roughly 680,000 distinct CDR3 sequences, under 65% appearing once. Sequencing was done on a sample of blood. Receptor source: an elderly woman in good health.

About this clonotype: This may come from a read error, since a much larger clone is one base off. This chain links TRBV9 with TRBJ2-3; TRBD2 matches 11 bases. The CDR3 is 20 amino acids. Per germline, CDR1 SGDLS and CDR2 YYNGEE. The V and J ends lost 4 bases and 0 bases, in that order; junction bases with no gene match: 16. The CDR3 nucleotides read TGTGCCAGCAGCCCATCTAGACTAGCGGGGAGTTTGGGGAGCACAGATACGCAGTATTTT. The encoded protein is CASSPSRLAGSLGSTDTQYF.

This clonotype was seen at least ten times. This chain links TRBV3-1 with TRBJ2-3; tentative D call: TRBD1 (6 bases). V gave up 1 base and J gave up 3 bases, with 11 bases separating them. Germline loops: CDR1 LGHDT, CDR2 YNNKEL (reference sequence). This CDR3 comprises 15 residues. The CDR3 region is CASSQAGTPTDTQYF. For the CDR3, the DNA is TGTGCCAGCAGCCAAGCCGGGACACCGACAGATACGCAGTATTTT.

The chain uses TRBV20-1 and TRBJ2-1; TRBD2 is a possible D gene (7 bases). The germline V gene encodes CDR1 DFQATT and CDR2 SNEGSKA (reference sequence). The length of the CDR3 is 14 residues. V lost 6 bases to trimming and J lost 6 bases, with 18 bases between them. The CDR3 nucleotides are TGCAGTGCCGAGGGGGGGCGGGGACTCAATGAGCAGTTCTTC. Its protein product is CSAEGGRGLNEQFF.

This clonotype came up a few times. The rearrangement joins TRBV12-3 or TRBV12-4 to TRBJ2-3; TRBD2 agrees at 15 bases. The CDR3 runs 17 residues. The trim removed 6 bases at V and 2 bases at J, leaving 6 bases unmatched. The CDR3 is CASSGGTSGGHTDTQYF. In nucleotides, the CDR3 is TGTGCCAGCAGCGGAGGGACTAGCGGGGGGCACACAGATACGCAGTATTTT.

J is TRBJ1-6 and V is TRBV12-3 or TRBV12-4, with D possibly TRBD1 on 5 matching bases. The CDR3 sequence is 14 residues long. The V gene lost 6 bases and the J gene lost 9 bases, with 15 bases spanning the gap. The CDR3 DNA is TGTGCCAGCAGACCCGGGACTCTCTCTTCACCCCTCCACTTT. Its translation: CASRPGTLSSPLHF.

The V gene is TRBV12-3 or TRBV12-4, the J gene TRBJ1-4; D is unresolved. Deletions cut 6 bases from V and 6 bases from J, with 5 bases between. The CDR3 runs 11 residues. CDR3 in DNA: TGTGCCAGCAGCGGATATGAAAAACTGTTTTTT. It is translated as CASSGYEKLFF.

On this clonotype: This may come from a read error, since a much larger clone is one base off. This chain links TRBV20-1 with TRBJ2-5, with D perhaps TRBD2 (6 bases). Germline CDR1 reads DFQATT; CDR2 reads SNEGSKA (reference sequence). The CDR3 has 15 amino acids. The V gene lost 0 bases and the J gene lost 11 bases, with 22 bases spanning the gap. CDR3 nucleotides: TGCAGTGCTAGAGAAGGCGGGAAAGCCTACAATGAGCAGTACTTC. Its protein product is CSAREGGKAYNEQYF.

This clonotype was seen more than once but under ten times. J is TRBJ2-3 and V is TRBV12-3 or TRBV12-4; D call uncertain. The CDR3 runs 12 residues. V gave up 6 bases and J gave up 11 bases, with 15 bases separating them. This CDR3 reads CASRVRADVQYF. The CDR3 nucleotides read TGTGCCAGCAGAGTTAGAGCAGATGTGCAGTATTTT.

For this clonotype: This may be a read error: a much more frequent sequence differs by one nucleotide. The V and J genes are TRBV29-1 and TRBJ2-7; D gene ambiguous. TRBJ2-5 explains the end of the DNA better; the J call may be wrong. The CDR3 length is 15 residues. In germline, CDR1 is SQVTM, CDR2 ANQGSEA. The CDR3 protein is CSVRGSRTGWETQYF. CDR3 in DNA: TGCAGCGTTCGTGGCAGTCGCACTGGATGGGAGACCCAGTACTTC.

The chain is built from TRBV20-1 and TRBJ2-4; D possibly corresponds to TRBD1 (6 bases). Trimming left V 5 bases short and J 14 bases short, with 19 bases between. The length of the CDR3 is 12 residues. The V gene's germline CDR1 is DFQATT and CDR2 SNEGSKA (reference sequence). In DNA form, the CDR3 reads TGCAGTGCTCCCCTGGGGGCACGGGGAGAGTACTTC. It translates to CSAPLGARGEYF.

This clonotype appeared a few times. V usage is TRBV5-6 and J usage is TRBJ2-2, with TRBD1 as a possible D gene (7 bases). This CDR3 spans 15 amino acids. Germline CDR1 SGHDT, CDR2 YYEEEE. V was cut by 3 bases and J by 2 bases, with 11 bases left in between. The CDR3 spells CASSWRDSNTGELFF. Here the CDR3 DNA reads TGTGCCAGCAGCTGGAGGGACAGCAACACCGGGGAGCTGTTTTTT. Full variable domain (missing parts from reference TRBV5-6 and TRBJ2-2): DAGVTQSPTHLIKTRGQQVTLRCSPKSGHDTVSWYQQALGQGPQFIFQYYEEEERQRGNFPDRFSGHQFPNYSSELNVNALLLGDSALYLCASSWRDSNTGELFFGEGSRLTVL.

This clonotype has just a few counts. This chain connects TRBV7-9 to TRBJ2-7; perhaps TRBD2 as D (6 bases). Germline-derived CDR1 and CDR2 are SEHNR and FQNEAQ (reference sequence). Deletions cut 3 bases from V and 2 bases from J, with 8 bases between. The CDR3 totals 13 residues. DNA for the CDR3: TGTGCCAGCAGCTTCGGGAGCCCCTACGAGCAGTACTTC. Translated, it gives CASSFGSPYEQYF.

The chain joins TRBV6-1 to TRBJ2-7, with D unclear. V lost 7 bases and J 3 bases, leaving 7 bases between the germline ends. Germline V gives CDR1 MNHNS, CDR2 SASEGT. The CDR3 is 11 residues long. In DNA form, the CDR3 reads TGTGCCAGCAAGGATTTCTACGAGCAGTACTTC. Residues: CASKDFYEQYF.

This clonotype was seen just once. The V gene is TRBV28, the J gene TRBJ1-2; D ambiguous. CDR1 and CDR2 from the germline V gene are MDHEN and SYDVKM. The CDR3 totals 15 residues. The V gene lost 5 bases and the J gene lost 0 bases, with 13 bases spanning the gap. CDR3 region: CASSISGRSNYGYTF. The CDR3 nucleotides are TGTGCCAGCAGTATTAGTGGCCGTTCTAACTATGGCTACACCTTC.

The rearrangement joins TRBV7-4 to TRBJ2-3, with D unresolved. This CDR3 is 16 amino acids long. CDR1 and CDR2 from the germline V gene are SGHVT and SQSDAQ. V gave up 1 base and J gave up 2 bases, with 13 bases separating them. The CDR3 region has the DNA TGTGCCAGCAGCTTAGAGGGTCGACACTACACAGATACGCAGTATTTT. The encoded protein is CASSLEGRHYTDTQYF.

This clonotype has at least ten counts. CDR3: CASLLAGTDTQYF. The DNA for the CDR3 is TGTGCCAGCTTACTAGCGGGCACAGATACGCAGTATTTT. The gene calls are TRBV7-2 and TRBJ2-3; TRBD2 matches 8 bases. Trimming took 8 bases from V and 1 from J; bases not matched to a gene: 2. There are 13 residues in the CDR3. Germline CDR1 SGHTA, CDR2 FQGNSA.

This clonotype was seen at least ten times. This chain links TRBV25-1 with TRBJ2-3, with a possible D match to TRBD1 (7 bases). This CDR3 comprises 15 residues. CDR1 is MGHDK and CDR2 is SYGVNS in the germline V gene. Trimming pared 8 bases from V and 2 bases from J, leaving 17 bases between. The CDR3 DNA follows: TGTGCCAGCCGTGGTGGGGGGACAGCCACAGATACGCAGTATTTT. Translation gives CASRGGGTATDTQYF.

This chain connects TRBV20-1 to TRBJ2-7; D gene unclear. The DNA matches TRBJ2-5 better at its end, which makes the J call doubtful. This CDR3 is built from 10 residues. Germline loops: CDR1 DFQATT, CDR2 SNEGSKA (reference sequence). The CDR3 DNA reads TGCAGTGCTACTCAAGAGACCCAGTACTTC. It specifies CSATQETQYF.

Turning to this clonotype: A read error may explain this, as a much larger clone is one base away. The chain recombines TRBV7-9 with TRBJ2-5, with 7 bases aligning to TRBD2. CDR1 SEHNR and CDR2 FQNEAQ come from the germline V gene (reference sequence). V shed 3 bases, J shed 11 bases, and the junction held 15 bases outside the gene matches. CDR3 length: 15 residues. This CDR3 is CASSFWTSLHNEQYF. CDR3 nucleotides: TGTGCCAGCAGCTTTTGGACTAGTCTTCACAATGAGCAGTACTTC. Full variable domain (remainder filled in from reference TRBV7-9 and TRBJ2-5): DTGVSQNPRHKITKRGQNVTFRCDPISEHNRLYWYRQTLGQGPEFLTYFQNEAQLEKSRLLSDRFSAERPKGSFSTLEIQRTEQGDSAMYLCASSFWTSLHNEQYFGPGTRLLVL.

About this clonotype itself: Since a much larger clone is just one base distant, this may be a read error. The genes are TRBV5-1 and TRBJ2-5, with D unresolved. The CDR3 sequence is 14 residues long. V dropped 1 base and J dropped 11 bases, with 18 bases sitting between them. CDR1 and CDR2 (germline): SGHRS, YFSETQ. CDR3 nucleotide sequence: TGCGCCAGCAGCTTGTCTCCCGGTTTAAACGTTCAGTACTTC. It is translated as CASSLSPGLNVQYF.

The table lists this clonotype with a few counts. The chain uses TRBV2 and TRBJ2-1; 7 bases match TRBD1. Germline V gives CDR1 SNHLY, CDR2 FYNNEI. Unmatched junction bases numbered 16, after V lost 10 bases and J lost 1 base. The CDR3 contains 17 residues. This chain's CDR3 is CATSGTELSASYNEQFF. The CDR3, as DNA: TGTGCCACCTCCGGGACAGAACTTTCGGCGTCCTACAATGAGCAGTTCTTC.

The chain carries TRBV11-2 and TRBJ2-3, with no clear D. This CDR3 region has 14 residues. The germline V gene encodes CDR1 SGHAT and CDR2 FQNNGV. V shed 5 bases and J shed 2 bases, with 11 bases lying between them. The CDR3 nucleotides read TGTGCCAGCAGCCACACGGATGCCACAGATACGCAGTATTTT. Residues: CASSHTDATDTQYF.

This clonotype was observed a single time. Given a much more abundant clone one base away, this may be a read error. The rearrangement joins TRBV5-1 to TRBJ2-6; D call uncertain. This CDR3 is built from 12 residues. Germline assignment: CDR1 SGHRS and CDR2 YFSETQ. CDR3 nucleotide sequence: TGCGCCAGCAGCTCTAGGGCCAACGTCCCGACTTTC. Protein product: CASSSRANVPTF.

This clonotype was seen a handful of times. The J gene is TRBJ2-3, the V gene TRBV28; TRBD2 aligns across 7 bases. Per the germline V gene, CDR1 is MDHEN and CDR2 is SYDVKM. After removal of 5 bases from V and 0 bases from J, the junction contained 5 bases not matched to a gene. The CDR3 contains 15 residues. The CDR3 DNA follows: TGTGCCAGCAGTCGGGACTACGCGAGCACAGATACGCAGTATTTT. Translating gives CASSRDYASTDTQYF.

This chain joins TRBV5-1 and TRBJ1-1, with 7 bases aligning to TRBD1. The CDR3 sequence is 16 residues long. The V gene's germline CDR1 is SGHRS and CDR2 YFSETQ. The junction had 10 bases not matched to a gene; V was cut back by 2 bases and J by 3 bases. This chain's CDR3 is CASSLASGTADTEAFF. In DNA, the CDR3 is TGCGCCAGCAGCTTAGCTAGCGGGACAGCTGACACTGAAGCTTTCTTT. Based on the CDR3 plus reference TRBV5-1 and TRBJ1-1, the full variable domain is KAGVTQTPRYLIKTRGQQVTLSCSPISGHRSVSWYQQTPGQGLQFLFEYFSETQRNKGNFPGRFSGRQFSNSRSEMNVSTLELGDSALYLCASSLASGTADTEAFFGQGTRLTVV.

V and J are TRBV5-1 and TRBJ2-3, with D perhaps assigned TRBD1 or TRBD2 (5 bases each). From germline, CDR1 is SGHRS and CDR2 YFSETQ. Between the trimmed V and J ends, which lost 1 base and 3 bases, there was a span of 12 bases. The CDR3 sequence is 15 residues long. The CDR3, as DNA: TGCGCCAGCAGCTTGATGGGGGATAGGACAGATACGCAGTATTTT. Amino acid sequence: CASSLMGDRTDTQYF. Drawing the rest from reference TRBV5-1 and TRBJ2-3, the complete variable domain is KAGVTQTPRYLIKTRGQQVTLSCSPISGHRSVSWYQQTPGQGLQFLFEYFSETQRNKGNFPGRFSGRQFSNSRSEMNVSTLELGDSALYLCASSLMGDRTDTQYFGPGTRLTVL.

This clonotype was detected only once. The J gene is TRBJ2-5, the V gene TRBV27, with 12 bases lining up with TRBD1. From germline, CDR1 is MNHEY and CDR2 SMNVEV (reference sequence). The V segment lost 5 bases and the J segment 5 bases; nucleotides outside the gene matches: 6. The CDR3 runs 15 residues. CDR3 sequence: CASSLRDRGLETQYF. The CDR3 region has the DNA TGTGCCAGCAGTCTCCGGGACAGGGGGCTGGAGACCCAGTACTTC.

This clonotype occurred once. V is TRBV10-3 and J is TRBJ2-2; the D gene could be TRBD1 or TRBD2 (6 bases each). From germline, CDR1 is ENHRY and CDR2 SYGVKD. The CDR3 sequence is 15 residues long. V lost 8 bases to trimming and J lost 0 bases, with 13 bases between them. CDR3 residues: CAIPGAVANTGELFF. CDR3 DNA: TGTGCCATCCCGGGGGCCGTCGCGAACACCGGGGAGCTGTTTTTT.

The genes are TRBV12-3 or TRBV12-4 and TRBJ2-3; tentatively, D is TRBD2 (7 bases). Trimming removed 7 bases at V and 7 bases at J, with 18 bases between. This CDR3 region has 14 residues. The CDR3, as DNA: TGTGCCAGCACCTTGGGGGGGCGGTCGAATACGCAGTATTTT. It codes for CASTLGGRSNTQYF.

The V and J genes are TRBV5-8 and TRBJ1-1; the match to TRBD1 covers 9 bases. The germline V gene encodes CDR1 SGHTS and CDR2 YDEGEE. J was trimmed by 0 bases and V by 2 bases; bases with no gene match: 5. The CDR3 is 16 residues long. In nucleotides, the CDR3 is TGTGCCAGCAGCTTAGGGGACAGGGTCCTGAACACTGAAGCTTTCTTT. Translating it yields CASSLGDRVLNTEAFF. The variable domain in full, completed from reference TRBV5-8 and TRBJ1-1, reads EAGVTQSPTHLIKTRGQQATLRCSPISGHTSVYWYQQALGLGLQFLLWYDEGEERNRGNFPPRFSGRQFPNYSSELNVNALELEDSALYLCASSLGDRVLNTEAFFGQGTRLTVV.

Comments on this clonotype: With a much larger clone just one base away, this may be a read error. The chain recombines TRBV5-1 with TRBJ2-7; the D gene is possibly TRBD2 (6 bases). The CDR3 runs to 15 residues. Per germline, CDR1 SGHRS and CDR2 YFSETQ. The CDR3 loop is CTSSPGSGTAYEQYF. The CDR3 DNA reads as TGCACCAGCAGCCCAGGTAGCGGCACCGCCTACGAGCAGTACTTC.